Listed here are 20 T cell receptor beta chains from one sample, sequenced in a study of siplizumab effects on memory and regulatory T cells. Measured with immunoSEQ multiplex PCR; TCRdb has only the in-frame clones, and not every one. This sample yields 97,000 or so clones, of which around nine tenths are seen a single time; about 1.1% belongs to the top ten. The source material was CD4+ T cells sorted from blood. Every receptor here comes from a human donor in good health.

The V and J genes are TRBV9 and TRBJ2-3; D is perhaps TRBD2 (6 bases). Germline CDR1 and CDR2: SGDLS and YYNGEE. The V end lost 0 bases, the J end lost 1 base, and 18 bases lay between the germline ends. The CDR3 covers 18 residues. The CDR3 region has the DNA TGTGCCAGCAGCGTAGTTGATGGGGCGGGACGGGGCACAGATACGCAGTATTTT. It yields the protein CASSVVDGAGRGTDTQYF.

This chain links TRBV28 with TRBJ1-3; 8 bases map to TRBD1. Germline V gives CDR1 MDHEN, CDR2 SYDVKM. V gave up 4 bases and J gave up 3 bases; unmatched junction bases: 2. This CDR3 is built from 14 residues. The CDR3 DNA reads TGTGCCAGCAGTTCGACAGGGGTTGGAAACACCATATATTTT. Encoded protein: CASSSTGVGNTIYF.

The V gene is TRBV7-9, the J gene TRBJ1-2, with 7 bases matching TRBD1. V lost 5 bases to trimming and J lost 8 bases; unmatched junction nucleotides: 5. The CDR3 extends over 12 amino acids. The V gene's germline CDR1 is SEHNR and CDR2 FQNEAQ (reference sequence). CDR3 sequence: CASSPDRVGYTF. The CDR3 bases are TGTGCCAGCAGCCCCGACAGGGTCGGCTACACCTTC.

The chain is built from TRBV5-5 and TRBJ1-1; D is ambiguous. The CDR3 is 17 amino acids. Per the germline V gene, CDR1 is SGHKS and CDR2 is YYEKEE (reference sequence). Trimming cost V 0 bases and J 0 bases, with 15 bases left between them. The CDR3 DNA is TGTGCCAGCAGCTTGGCCGTTCTCACCGTTATGAACACTGAAGCTTTCTTT. Translation gives CASSLAVLTVMNTEAFF.

This chain joins TRBV5-1 and TRBJ2-1; 12 bases are shared with TRBD2. V dropped 0 bases and J dropped 4; count of bases not matched to a gene: 2. Germline loops: CDR1 SGHRS, CDR2 YFSETQ. The CDR3 consists of 16 residues. The CDR3 protein is CASSLGTSGKYNEQFF. The CDR3 DNA is TGCGCCAGCAGCTTGGGGACTAGCGGGAAATACAATGAGCAGTTCTTC.

The rearrangement uses TRBV5-6 and TRBJ1-2; weak D call: TRBD1 (5 bases). Trimming took 3 bases from V and 10 from J, leaving 10 bases between them. Germline V gene sequence: CDR1 SGHDT, CDR2 YYEEEE. This CDR3 spans 11 amino acids. The CDR3 DNA follows: TGTGCCAGCAGCTCGGACAAAGTCTACACCTTC. This codes for CASSSDKVYTF.

This chain joins TRBV5-1 and TRBJ2-5; TRBD1 aligns across 8 bases. The J call may be faulty, since TRBJ2-7 better matches the DNA end. Germline V lookup: CDR1 SGHRS, CDR2 YFSETQ. The CDR3 length is 14 residues. This CDR3 is CASSFDRGGDEQYF. The CDR3 DNA reads TGCGCCAGCAGCTTCGACAGGGGCGGGGACGAGCAGTACTTC.

The chain joins TRBV14 to TRBJ2-5; D gene uncertain. The V gene lost 0 bases and the J gene lost 6 bases, with 8 bases spanning the gap. Germline values: CDR1 SGHDN, CDR2 FVKESK. The CDR3 runs 13 residues. CDR3 in DNA: TGTGCCAGCAGCCAAGATTTTGGGAAGACCCAGTACTTC. As protein: CASSQDFGKTQYF. The variable domain in full, completed from reference TRBV14 and TRBJ2-5, reads EAGVTQFPSHSVIEKGQTVTLRCDPISGHDNLYWYRRVMGKEIKFLLHFVKESKQDESGMPNNRFLAERTGGTYSTLKVQPAELEDSGVYFCASSQDFGKTQYFGPGTRLLVL.

The chain carries TRBV23-1 and TRBJ2-7; 8 positions match TRBD1. TRBV23-1 is placed among ORFs of uncertain function. The CDR3 is made up of 16 amino acids. Unmatched junction bases numbered 7, after V lost 0 bases and J lost 3 bases. CDR3 protein: CASSQSRQGSFYEQYF. CDR3 nucleotides: TGCGCCAGCAGTCAATCAAGACAGGGGTCTTTCTACGAGCAGTACTTC.

This rearrangement joins TRBV28 to TRBJ2-7; D is perhaps TRBD2 (9 bases). The CDR3 contains 18 residues. Per the germline V gene, CDR1 is MDHEN and CDR2 is SYDVKM. V lost 5 bases and J lost 1, with 24 bases in between. CDR3 bases: TGTGCCAGCAGTAACCGACAGGGGTGGACTAGCGTGTCCTACGAGCAGTACTTC. Translation: CASSNRQGWTSVSYEQYF.

J is TRBJ2-1 and V is TRBV6-4, with 8 bases aligning to TRBD2. J gave up 12 bases and V 2 bases, and 15 bases lay outside the gene matches. Per germline, CDR1 MRHNA and CDR2 SNTAGT. This CDR3 is built from 16 residues. CDR3 sequence reads: CASSDRPPLGLVLQFF. For the CDR3, the DNA is TGTGCCAGCAGTGACCGACCTCCTCTGGGACTAGTCCTGCAGTTCTTC.

The chain uses TRBV18 and TRBJ2-5; no clear D. Germline V gene lookup returns CDR1 KGHSH and CDR2 LQKENI. This CDR3 contains 12 residues. The V end was cut by 3 bases, the J end by 2 bases, with 4 bases between. CDR3 coding DNA: TGTGCCAGCTCACCTGAACAAGAGACCCAGTACTTC. It specifies CASSPEQETQYF. The complete variable domain, with remaining parts taken from reference TRBV18 and TRBJ2-5, reads NAGVMQNPRHLVRRRGQEARLRCSPMKGHSHVYWYRQLPEEGLKFMVYLQKENIIDESGMPKERFSAEFPKEGPSILRIQQVVRGDSAAYFCASSPEQETQYFGPGTRLLVL.

The rearrangement links TRBV30 to TRBJ1-5, with a tentative D call TRBD1 (6 bases). The V and J ends lost 1 base and 4 bases respectively, with 8 bases between them. The CDR3 runs 13 residues. Germline CDR1 GTSNPN, CDR2 SVGIG (reference sequence). The CDR3 region has the DNA TGTGCCTGGAGTGCACAGGGTAATCAGCCCCAGCATTTT. Translating gives CAWSAQGNQPQHF.

V usage is TRBV5-5 and J usage is TRBJ1-1; D might be TRBD1 (6 bases). CDR3 length: 13 amino acids. Trimming stripped 2 bases from V and 3 bases from J, with 8 bases between. Germline CDR1 SGHKS, CDR2 YYEKEE (reference sequence). CDR3 residues: CASSLSGDTEAFF. The CDR3 nucleotides read TGTGCCAGCAGCTTATCAGGGGACACTGAAGCTTTCTTT.

V usage is TRBV28 and J usage is TRBJ2-3; D unresolved. Trimming took 6 bases from V and 5 from J, leaving 12 bases between them. The CDR3 extends over 13 amino acids. Germline V gene data show CDR1 as MDHEN and CDR2 as SYDVKM. The chain's CDR3 is CASRRPRLDTQYF. In DNA form, the CDR3 reads TGTGCCAGCAGGCGACCGCGGTTAGATACGCAGTATTTT.

The chain combines TRBV15 with TRBJ2-7; D uncertain. There are 14 residues in the CDR3. Germline V gene data show CDR1 as LNHNV and CDR2 as YYDKDF (reference sequence). V was clipped by 3 bases and J by 1 base, with 10 bases between them. The CDR3 sequence is CATSRPGGSYEQYF. The CDR3 DNA reads as TGTGCCACCAGCAGGCCCGGCGGTTCCTACGAGCAGTACTTC.

V gene TRBV5-6 combines with J gene TRBJ2-6; a possible D gene is TRBD1 (6 bases). This CDR3 has 17 amino acids. CDR1 and CDR2 (germline): SGHDT, YYEEEE. V lost 1 base to trimming and J lost 2 bases, with 13 bases between them. CDR3 amino acids: CASSLTGLVTGANVLTF. Written as DNA, the CDR3 is TGTGCCAGCAGCTTGACAGGGTTGGTTACTGGGGCCAACGTCCTGACTTTC.

The chain has TRBV6-1 and TRBJ2-1, with D tentatively TRBD1 or TRBD2 (5 bases each). CDR1 is MNHNS and CDR2 is SASEGT in the germline V gene. V lost 6 bases, J lost 5 bases, and 17 bases lay in between. This CDR3 region has 15 residues. CDR3 loop: CASRGPGTNNNEQFF. CDR3 sequence (DNA): TGTGCCAGCAGGGGTCCCGGGACCAATAACAATGAGCAGTTCTTC.

The chain recombines TRBV28 with TRBJ1-4; D gene ambiguous. CDR3 length: 11 residues. The V gene lost 5 bases and the J gene lost 7 bases, with 5 bases spanning the gap. CDR1 is MDHEN and CDR2 is SYDVKM in the germline V gene. Here the CDR3 DNA reads TGTGCCAGCAGTGTGCCTGAAAAACTGTTTTTT. Its translation: CASSVPEKLFF.

This clone has a single count. This chain uses TRBV5-1 with TRBJ1-1, with D perhaps matching TRBD1 (6 bases). Per germline, CDR1 SGHRS and CDR2 YFSETQ. The CDR3 length is 16 residues. V shed 0 bases and J shed 3 bases, with 15 bases lying between them. CDR3: CASSLDGGFGDTEAFF. The DNA of the CDR3 is TGCGCCAGCAGCTTGGATGGGGGCTTCGGTGACACTGAAGCTTTCTTT.